This TCR beta chain originates from a study of molecular identifiers for immune sequencing clone quantification (dated by TCRdb to about 2018). About the investigation overall: For a replicate experiment, the RNA from either 20,000 or 100,000 naive CD8 T cells was divided into five aliquots, and four of those aliquots went on to sequencing. CD8 T cells were used in a methods study to benchmark molecular-identifier clustering-based TCR repertoire sequencing (MIDCIRS) and TCR RNA copy counting.

This clonotype occurred many times. No cognate antigen has been identified for it. Base qualities were left out, and no much larger clone turns up one base away. Library preparation was by PCR. The reads were generated on a NextSeq 500. Preparation of bulk TCR libraries followed a previously described approach, with the TCR primers listed in Table S5. The Qiagen AllPrep DNA/RNA kit was used to purify total RNA. Before analysis, reads from multiple sequencing runs of one library were combined. The paper's processing steps were these. Only reads with exact TCR constant sequence were kept, trimmed to 150 nt, and grouped by their 12-nt molecular barcodes. Within each barcode group, reads were sub-clustered at a 15% Levenshtein threshold, and quality-weighted consensus sequences were built per RNA molecule. Non-functional sequences were excluded, and lower-count sequences lying one edit away from another sequence were also excluded. Based on a fit of two negative binomial distributions, barcode sub-clusters having less than 20% of the maximum read count were discarded. Starting from the raw public reads, TCRdb applied fastp trimming at Q25, assembled clones with MiXCR and retained in-frame beta chains. A single entry per CDR3 protein holds the most common genes and DNA from its merged rows. What appears here as the V and J calls and clone size reflects TCRdb's work, not the paper's. This sample gives hundreds of thousands of distinct CDR3 sequences in total; roughly 27% of them show up just once. Of the sample, 0.7% to 0.95% is held by the ten largest clones.

Libraries of naive CD8 T cells were built from anywhere between about 18,000 and 1,000,000 sorted cells, with 10%, 30% or 50% of the purified RNA used. Naive CD8 T cells, defined as CD8+CD4-CCR7+CD45RA+, were FACS-sorted into RLT Plus buffer on a BD FACSAria II. Roughly ten TCR copies' worth of Jurkat RNA were spiked into roughly 19,000-1,000,000 naive CD8 T cell samples to test detection sensitivity. CD8 T cells were enriched with RosetteSep CD8+ T Cell Enrichment Cocktail and Ficoll-Paque, followed by ACK red cell lysis. General findings and caveats noted by the study authors: The sizes of highly expanded clones could end up underestimated when identical TCR molecules share a barcode. The naive libraries included spiked-in Jurkat TCR RNA (around 9 copies' worth), and this RNA is not part of the donor repertoire. In CMV-specific effector cells, clones with more than 20 RNA copies accounted for over 97% of molecules, whereas in naive cells such clones accounted for under 1%. Spiked-in Jurkat TCR RNA equal to a single cell's worth was reported to be detectable even within 1,100,000 naive CD8 T cells. When barcode sub-clustering was omitted, TCR diversity was inflated by chimeric consensus sequences, with chimeras reaching as high as 47%. About 2.9 recovered TCR RNA copies per cell were obtained by modeling, versus roughly 10 by digital PCR, implying a capture efficiency of about 30%.

The sequencing input was naive CD8+ T cells from blood, with Jurkat cell RNA spiked in. The sample's cell subset or site label, in plain terms: FACS-sorted CD8+CD4-CCR7+CD45RA+ naive T cells. The clonotype comes from a human donor in good health. Some libraries in this study had Jurkat cell RNA spiked in.

The CDR3 reads CASADGIRNEQYF. The nucleotides are TGTGCCAGCGCGGACGGGATACGCAACGAGCAGTACTTC. The chain uses TRBV7-9 and TRBJ2-7, and possibly TRBD2, on 5 matching bases. Trimming at the junction amounts to 8 bases on V and 5 bases on J, and the germline ends lie 16 bases apart. Its CDR3 holds 13 amino acids, cysteine through phenylalanine. Only the CDR3 part of the read is kept: 39 bases, read in frame from the first base. CDR1 and CDR2 are read off the germline V gene (reference sequence) as SEHNR and FQNEAQ. With the rest looked up from the reference TRBV7-9 and TRBJ2-7 genes rather than sequenced, the full variable domain is DTGVSQNPRHKITKRGQNVTFRCDPISEHNRLYWYRQTLGQGPEFLTYFQNEAQLEKSRLLSDRFSAERPKGSFSTLEIQRTEQGDSAMYLCASADGIRNEQYFGPGTRLTVT.